The source of this TCR beta chain is a study of blood T cell repertoires in COVID-19 (dated by TCRdb to 2020 to 2022). Regarding the study in general: Samples from collaborators originated in the United States, Italy and Spain and spanned both the acute and convalescent phases of COVID-19. The material from the prospective study consisted of cDNA or gDNA derived from T cells, B-cell-depleted T cells, or PBMCs. The dataset comprised deeply sampled blood TCRbeta repertoires from subjects exposed to, actively infected with, or recovered from COVID-19. The repertoires were released in a freely available public database meant as a resource for research on the immune response to SARS-CoV-2. The samples were drawn from the first 160 participants of the ongoing ImmuneRACE study and from some 1,300 subjects provided by 6 global collaborators. A de-identified subject ID, COVID-19 status, age in years and sex were almost always included in the sample metadata. HLA class I and class II types, where available, came from metadata supplied by the sample provider rather than from assay-based typing. Findings and caveats that apply to the study as a whole: Clinical and demographic metadata were provided uncurated, with the amount varying by source and participant.

Collaborating institutions collected whole blood in K2EDTA tubes following their own protocols. For TCRbeta analysis, collaborators shipped samples in one of three forms: frozen whole blood, isolated PBMCs, or DNA extracted from either of those sample types. TCRbeta CDR3 regions were amplified from genomic DNA by means of the immunoSEQ Assay, a bias-controlled multiplex PCR. The authors' analysis ran thus. The number of nucleated cells in each sample was estimated from the amplification of reference gene primers within the assay. To quantify the absolute abundance of each unique TCRbeta CDR3 rearrangement, sequence reads were collapsed and filtered. Productive Simpson clonality was computed per sample as the square root of Simpson's diversity index over productive rearrangements. TCRdb's version of the immuneACCESS table is confined to in-frame rearrangements and falls short of the full clone set. An unresolved V gene accounts for under half of the shortfall where checked; the remainder is of unknown origin. D and trimming were read from the DNA, whereas the V and J calls and clone size are those reported in that table. The sample table holds approximately 52,000 clones, of which roughly 90% were seen once. Jointly, the top ten make up approximately 16% of the sample.

The germline V gene (reference sequence) gives CDR1 as WNHNN and CDR2 as SYGVQD. V trim: 6 bases; J trim: 4 bases; unmatched bases: 11. The CDR3 numbers 15 residues from cysteine through phenylalanine. The retained sequence is limited to the CDR3, 45 bases, with the frame set at the first base. To note about this clone: Its antigen target is currently unknown. It has no much larger one-base neighbor in the sample; base qualities were not kept.

This clonotype originated in a human donor with active COVID-19. The donor label of this sample is uncertain. Sequenced input: peripheral blood. The sequence joins TRBV10-1 to TRBJ1-2; 7 central bases correspond to TRBD1. The CDR3 region reads CASSPYTGTAYGYTF. The nucleotides are TGCGCCAGCAGCCCATATACAGGGACAGCCTATGGCTACACCTTC.